These T cell receptor beta chains were read from a single sample in a study of identical twins' blood T cells. TCRdb fed the 5' RACE reads into MiXCR, producing one record per CDR3 protein. The table includes fewer than 450,000 distinct CDR3 sequences, about 28% detected once. Sequencing used PBMCs. Receptors originate from a woman aged 18 to 55 in good health. CDR3s include the opening cysteine and the closing phenylalanine or tryptophan. Fields, in order: D gene, J gene, clone size, V gene, CDR3 protein, CDR3 DNA. A D gene is named only where the DNA matches it firmly. Only part of the rows carry a size: once, few, many, or a class if the clone is expanded.

D gene: -; J gene: TRBJ1-1; clone size: -; V gene: TRBV29-1; CDR3 protein: CSVTQDTEAFF; CDR3 DNA: TGCAGCGTTACGCAGGACACTGAAGCTTTCTTT
D gene: -; J gene: TRBJ2-1; clone size: -; V gene: TRBV29-1; CDR3 protein: CSVRIAVPPYNEQFF; CDR3 DNA: TGCAGCGTTAGGATAGCGGTCCCCCCCTACAATGAGCAGTTCTTC
D gene: TRBD2; J gene: TRBJ2-7; clone size: -; V gene: TRBV2; CDR3 protein: CASSEPVTSGTYEQYF; CDR3 DNA: TGTGCCAGCAGTGAACCCGTGACTAGCGGAACCTACGAGCAGTACTTC
D gene: TRBD1; J gene: TRBJ1-1; clone size: -; V gene: TRBV19; CDR3 protein: CASKSGQGGGEAFF; CDR3 DNA: TGTGCCAGTAAATCGGGACAGGGAGGGGGTGAAGCTTTCTTT
D gene: TRBD1; J gene: TRBJ2-2; clone size: -; V gene: TRBV11-2; CDR3 protein: CASSLSTGTGELFF; CDR3 DNA: TGTGCCAGCAGCTTATCGACAGGGACCGGGGAGCTGTTTTTT
D gene: -; J gene: TRBJ2-7; clone size: -; V gene: TRBV20-1; CDR3 protein: CSAKSDLGTYEQYF; CDR3 DNA: TGCAGTGCTAAGTCAGACTTGGGAACCTACGAGCAGTACTTC
D gene: TRBD1; J gene: TRBJ1-1; clone size: few; V gene: TRBV5-1; CDR3 protein: CASSSPVGTVVNTEAFF; CDR3 DNA: TGCGCCAGCAGCTCCCCCGTGGGGACAGTCGTTAACACTGAAGCTTTCTTT
D gene: -; J gene: TRBJ1-2; clone size: few; V gene: TRBV11-2; CDR3 protein: CASSSITVSGYTF; CDR3 DNA: TGTGCCAGCAGCTCGATCACAGTGAGCGGCTACACCTTC
D gene: -; J gene: TRBJ2-2; clone size: few; V gene: TRBV9; CDR3 protein: CASSVDGPNTGELFF; CDR3 DNA: TGTGCCAGCAGCGTAGATGGACCGAACACCGGGGAGCTGTTTTTT
D gene: -; J gene: TRBJ1-1; clone size: few; V gene: TRBV11-2; CDR3 protein: CASSRGWGTEAFF; CDR3 DNA: TGTGCCAGCAGCCGTGGATGGGGCACTGAAGCTTTCTTT
D gene: TRBD2; J gene: TRBJ2-2; clone size: -; V gene: TRBV24-1; CDR3 protein: CATSDQGRAGELFF; CDR3 DNA: TGTGCCACCAGTGATCAAGGGAGGGCCGGGGAGCTGTTTTTT
D gene: -; J gene: TRBJ1-3; clone size: many; V gene: TRBV12-3/TRBV12-4; CDR3 protein: CASSFSSGNTIYF; CDR3 DNA: TGTGCCAGCAGCTTCAGCTCTGGAAACACCATATATTTT
D gene: -; J gene: TRBJ1-1; clone size: few; V gene: TRBV20-1; CDR3 protein: CSAGGAGGSEAFF; CDR3 DNA: TGCAGTGCAGGTGGCGCAGGCGGTTCTGAAGCTTTCTTT
D gene: -; J gene: TRBJ1-2; clone size: -; V gene: TRBV6-6; CDR3 protein: CASSPRGVRLNGYTF; CDR3 DNA: TGTGCCAGCAGCCCTCGGGGGGTAAGGCTGAATGGCTACACCTTC
D gene: -; J gene: TRBJ1-2; clone size: many; V gene: TRBV29-1; CDR3 protein: CSVVELEPYGYTF; CDR3 DNA: TGCAGCGTTGTCGAGCTAGAACCCTATGGCTACACCTTC